This note documents a single T cell receptor beta chain sequence. Its antigen is undetermined. These data come from a study of vaccination and CD4 T cells after COVID-19. Described treatment: roughly ten-day PBMC culture with coronavirus spike peptide pools or control peptides (ViraFEST assay). Sequencing of cultured CD4+ T cell DNA used the Oncomine TCR Beta short-read assay. TCRdb passed the PCR reads through MiXCR, listing each CDR3 protein once. Of some 10,000 distinct CDR3 sequences listed, roughly half are singletons. This CDR3 spans 14 amino acids. The germline gives CDR1 GTSNPN, CDR2 SVGIG (reference sequence). The V end lost 4 bases, the J end lost 4 bases, and 17 bases lay between the germline ends.

Sequencing input: CD4+ T cells from blood, cultured in vitro. This clonotype was obtained from a human donor who had recovered from COVID-19. The chain has TRBV30 and TRBJ2-7, with a tentative D call TRBD2 (5 bases). CDR3 nucleotide sequence: TGTGCCTGGACCGGGCGGACTCACGGGTACGAGCAGTACTTC. It translates to CAWTGRTHGYEQYF.